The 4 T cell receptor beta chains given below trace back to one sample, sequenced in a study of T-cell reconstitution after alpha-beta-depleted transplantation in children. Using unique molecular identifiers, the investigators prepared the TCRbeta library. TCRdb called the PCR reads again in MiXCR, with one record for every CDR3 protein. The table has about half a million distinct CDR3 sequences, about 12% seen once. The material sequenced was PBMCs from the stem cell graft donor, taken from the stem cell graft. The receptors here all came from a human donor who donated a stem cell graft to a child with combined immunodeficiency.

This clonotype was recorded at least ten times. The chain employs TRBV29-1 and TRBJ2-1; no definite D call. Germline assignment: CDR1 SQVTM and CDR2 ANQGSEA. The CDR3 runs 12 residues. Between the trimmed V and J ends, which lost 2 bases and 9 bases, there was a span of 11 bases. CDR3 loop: CSVESPPGEQFF. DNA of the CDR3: TGCAGCGTTGAAAGCCCTCCCGGTGAGCAGTTCTTC.

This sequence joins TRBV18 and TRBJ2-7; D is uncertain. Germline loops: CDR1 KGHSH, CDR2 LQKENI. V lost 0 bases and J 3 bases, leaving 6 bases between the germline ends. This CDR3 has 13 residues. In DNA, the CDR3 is TGTGCCAGCTCACCACCGTCGGGCTACGAGCAGTACTTC. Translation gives CASSPPSGYEQYF. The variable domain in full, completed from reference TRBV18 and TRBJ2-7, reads NAGVMQNPRHLVRRRGQEARLRCSPMKGHSHVYWYRQLPEEGLKFMVYLQKENIIDESGMPKERFSAEFPKEGPSILRIQQVVRGDSAAYFCASSPPSGYEQYFGPGTRLTVT.

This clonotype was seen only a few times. The CDR3 sequence: CSAKVLLGVDEQFF. The CDR3 DNA reads as TGCAGTGCCAAAGTGCTACTAGGGGTAGATGAGCAGTTCTTC. This rearrangement joins TRBV20-1 to TRBJ2-1, with D perhaps assigned TRBD1 or TRBD2 (5 bases each). The germline V gene has CDR1 DFQATT and CDR2 SNEGSKA (reference sequence). V lost 6 bases and J lost 8, with 20 bases in between. CDR3 length: 14 amino acids.

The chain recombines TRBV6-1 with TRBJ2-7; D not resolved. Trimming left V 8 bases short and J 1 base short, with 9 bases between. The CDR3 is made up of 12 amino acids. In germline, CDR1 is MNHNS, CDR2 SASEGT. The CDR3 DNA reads TGTGCCAGCGGCGGCAGGTCCTACGAGCAGTACTTC. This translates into CASGGRSYEQYF.